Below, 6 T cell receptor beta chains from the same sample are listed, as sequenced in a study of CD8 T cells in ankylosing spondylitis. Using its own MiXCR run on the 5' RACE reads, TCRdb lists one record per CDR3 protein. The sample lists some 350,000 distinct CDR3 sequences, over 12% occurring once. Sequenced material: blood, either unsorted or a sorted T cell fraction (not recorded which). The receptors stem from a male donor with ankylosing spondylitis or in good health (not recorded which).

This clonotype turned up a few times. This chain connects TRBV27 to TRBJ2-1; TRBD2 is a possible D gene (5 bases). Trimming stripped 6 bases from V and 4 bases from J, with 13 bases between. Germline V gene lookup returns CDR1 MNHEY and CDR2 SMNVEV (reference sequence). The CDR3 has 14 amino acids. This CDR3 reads CASSVGIGYNEQFF. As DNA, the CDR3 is TGTGCCAGCAGCGTCGGGATCGGGTACAATGAGCAGTTCTTC.

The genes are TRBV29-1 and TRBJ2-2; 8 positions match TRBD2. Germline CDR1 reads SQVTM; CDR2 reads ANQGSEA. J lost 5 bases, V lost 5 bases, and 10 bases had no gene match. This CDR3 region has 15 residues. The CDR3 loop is CSVHRTAGGTGELFF. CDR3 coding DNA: TGCAGCGTTCACCGCACGGCGGGGGGAACCGGGGAGCTGTTTTTT.

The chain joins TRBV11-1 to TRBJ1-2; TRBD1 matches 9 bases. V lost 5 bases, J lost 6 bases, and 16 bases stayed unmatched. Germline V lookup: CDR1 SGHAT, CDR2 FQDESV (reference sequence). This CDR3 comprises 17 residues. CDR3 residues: CASSLEPAGTGRNGYTF. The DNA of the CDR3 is TGTGCCAGCAGCCTGGAGCCGGCGGGGACAGGGCGGAATGGCTACACCTTC.

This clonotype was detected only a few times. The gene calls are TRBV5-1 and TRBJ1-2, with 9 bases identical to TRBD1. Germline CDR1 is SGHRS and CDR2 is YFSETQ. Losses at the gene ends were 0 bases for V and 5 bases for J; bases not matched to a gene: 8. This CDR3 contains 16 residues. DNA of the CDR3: TGCGCCAGCAGCTTGGGACGCCCGGGACAGGGATATGGCTACACCTTC. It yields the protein CASSLGRPGQGYGYTF.

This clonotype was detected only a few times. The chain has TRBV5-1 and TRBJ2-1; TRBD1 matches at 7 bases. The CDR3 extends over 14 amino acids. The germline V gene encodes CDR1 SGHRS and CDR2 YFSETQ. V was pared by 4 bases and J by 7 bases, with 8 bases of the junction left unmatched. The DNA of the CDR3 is TGCGCCAGCAGCCCTGGACAGGTTGGGAATGAGCAGTTCTTC. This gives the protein CASSPGQVGNEQFF.

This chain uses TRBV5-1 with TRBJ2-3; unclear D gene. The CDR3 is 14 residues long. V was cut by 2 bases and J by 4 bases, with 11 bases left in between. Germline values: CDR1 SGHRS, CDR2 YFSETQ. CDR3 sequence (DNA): TGCGCCAGCAGCTTTGGACCCCACCCAGATACGCAGTATTTT. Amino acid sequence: CASSFGPHPDTQYF. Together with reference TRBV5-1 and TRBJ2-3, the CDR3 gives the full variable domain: KAGVTQTPRYLIKTRGQQVTLSCSPISGHRSVSWYQQTPGQGLQFLFEYFSETQRNKGNFPGRFSGRQFSNSRSEMNVSTLELGDSALYLCASSFGPHPDTQYFGPGTRLTVL.